This T cell receptor (beta chain) was documented in a study of cytomegalovirus exposure and HLA in healthy donors. General study findings and limits: A few CMV-associated chains were confirmed in vitro to be specific for CMV antigens. The study designated over 150 TCR beta chains cytomegalovirus-associated. Reportedly, diagnosis of cytomegalovirus status by the classifier showed high specificity and sensitivity. Rarity characterized most TCR sequences, yet some public TCRs appeared in many donors.

This table comes from immunoSEQ multiplex PCR, and its TCRdb copy is limited to in-frame clones, with some not included. The top ten clones hold 3% to 3.5% of a sample with roughly 230,000 clones, about nine tenths of them seen once. V gave up 4 bases and J gave up 4 bases, with 19 bases separating them. The CDR3 runs to 16 residues. Germline CDR1 reads SGHVS; CDR2 reads FQNEAQ. The table lists this clone with a few counts. The antigen is unknown. This receptor was identified in a woman in her 30s in good health and CMV-seronegative. V usage is TRBV7-8 and J usage is TRBJ2-5; D possibly corresponds to TRBD1 (7 bases). Sample: PBMCs. The CDR3 loop is CASSSRRDRVGETQYF. The CDR3 DNA reads as TGTGCCAGCAGCTCCAGGAGGGACAGAGTGGGAGAGACCCAGTACTTC.